A selection of T cell receptor beta chains follows, all from one sample in a study of cytomegalovirus exposure and HLA in healthy donors. Produced via immunoSEQ multiplex PCR; TCRdb's table is partial and in-frame only. The sample records 150,000 to 200,000 clones, approximately 80% being singletons. The sample was PBMCs. The receptors stem from a man aged 45-60 years in good health and CMV-seropositive. The CDR3 runs from the conserved cysteine through the conserved F or W. The order of the fields is D gene, V gene, clone size, J gene, CDR3 DNA, CDR3 protein. A D gene is named only where the DNA matches it firmly. Clone size is shown for a subset of rows, as once, few, many or a class of expanded clone.

D gene: -; V gene: TRBV11-3; clone size: -; J gene: TRBJ1-2; CDR3 DNA: TGTGCCAGCAGCCCGGGGACAAGCTATGGCTACACCTTC; CDR3 protein: CASSPGTSYGYTF
D gene: TRBD2; V gene: TRBV9; clone size: once; J gene: TRBJ2-7; CDR3 DNA: TGTGCCAGCAGCGTAGAGGGTAGCGGGGGACCCAGCGCCTACGAGCAGTACTTC; CDR3 protein: CASSVEGSGGPSAYEQYF
D gene: TRBD1; V gene: TRBV19; clone size: -; J gene: TRBJ1-1; CDR3 DNA: TGTGCCAGTAGTGCCTCGGGACAGACGAACACTGAAGCTTTCTTT; CDR3 protein: CASSASGQTNTEAFF
D gene: -; V gene: TRBV7-9; clone size: -; J gene: TRBJ1-2; CDR3 DNA: TGTGCCAGCAGCTTAGCGCGATGGGGGGAGGTTGGCTACACCTTC; CDR3 protein: CASSLARWGEVGYTF
D gene: -; V gene: TRBV4-2; clone size: few; J gene: TRBJ2-3; CDR3 DNA: TGTGCCAGCAGCCAAGACTCCCGCAGCGGGCGGGATACGCAGTATTTT; CDR3 protein: CASSQDSRSGRDTQYF
D gene: -; V gene: TRBV19; clone size: -; J gene: TRBJ1-5; CDR3 DNA: TGTGCCAGCCTCGGGGAAGCGAGTCAGCCCCAGCATTTT; CDR3 protein: CASLGEASQPQHF
D gene: -; V gene: TRBV18; clone size: -; J gene: TRBJ1-6; CDR3 DNA: TGTGCCAGCTCACCACAGGGGCCCAGCTCCTATAATTCACCCCTCCACTTT; CDR3 protein: CASSPQGPSSYNSPLHF
D gene: TRBD1; V gene: TRBV6-1; clone size: -; J gene: TRBJ2-5; CDR3 DNA: TGTGCCAGCTCTCGGGACAGGGTTCAAGAGACCCAGTACTTC; CDR3 protein: CASSRDRVQETQYF
D gene: TRBD1; V gene: TRBV6-1; clone size: -; J gene: TRBJ1-1; CDR3 DNA: TGTGCCAGCTCTGGGGACAGCCGTAACACTGAAGCTTTCTTT; CDR3 protein: CASSGDSRNTEAFF
D gene: -; V gene: TRBV7-7; clone size: -; J gene: TRBJ2-3; CDR3 DNA: TGTGCTAGCAGCTTAGTTCCAGGGCAAAGCACAGATACGCAGTATTTT; CDR3 protein: CASSLVPGQSTDTQYF
D gene: TRBD1; V gene: TRBV7-8; clone size: -; J gene: TRBJ1-5; CDR3 DNA: TGTGCCAGCAGCTTAGCGGACAGGGCGCGCCAGCCCCAGCATTTT; CDR3 protein: CASSLADRARQPQHF
D gene: TRBD2; V gene: TRBV29-1; clone size: -; J gene: TRBJ2-5; CDR3 DNA: TGCAGCGTTGCACTAGCGGGAGTCACGGAGACCCAGTACTTC; CDR3 protein: CSVALAGVTETQYF
D gene: TRBD1; V gene: TRBV11-1; clone size: -; J gene: TRBJ1-4; CDR3 DNA: TGTGCCAGCAGCTTAGAGATGTTTCCGGGACAGATGTTTTTT; CDR3 protein: CASSLEMFPGQMFF
D gene: TRBD2; V gene: TRBV14; clone size: -; J gene: TRBJ2-5; CDR3 DNA: TGTGCCAGCAGCCAAGAAGGAGGACTAGCGGGGTTAGGTAACCAAGAGACCCAGTACTTC; CDR3 protein: CASSQEGGLAGLGNQETQYF
D gene: -; V gene: TRBV7-6; clone size: -; J gene: TRBJ2-7; CDR3 DNA: TGTGCCAGCAGCTTAGGGGGGACAAACTACGAGCAGTACTTC; CDR3 protein: CASSLGGTNYEQYF
D gene: -; V gene: TRBV11-3; clone size: few; J gene: TRBJ2-1; CDR3 DNA: TGTGCCAGCAGCCCTGCGTTAGCTCCCAATGAGCAGTTCTTC; CDR3 protein: CASSPALAPNEQFF
D gene: TRBD1; V gene: TRBV19; clone size: -; J gene: TRBJ1-2; CDR3 DNA: TGTGCCAGTACCATTGGGACAGGGGCGAACTATGGCTACACCTTC; CDR3 protein: CASTIGTGANYGYTF
D gene: -; V gene: TRBV7-8; clone size: -; J gene: TRBJ1-1; CDR3 DNA: TGTGCCAGCAGCTTTTCAAACACTGAAGCTTTCTTT; CDR3 protein: CASSFSNTEAFF
D gene: -; V gene: TRBV7-3; clone size: -; J gene: TRBJ2-2; CDR3 DNA: TGTGCCAGCAGCTTACGGGGAACCGGGGAGCTGTTTTTT; CDR3 protein: CASSLRGTGELFF